This T cell receptor (beta chain) was captured by sequencing in a study of OX40 agonist ivuxolimab in advanced cancers. As for the study in general: Cancers in dose escalation were hepatocellular, melanoma, renal cell and head and neck. Prior checkpoint blockade (anti-PD-1, anti-PD-L1 or anti-CTLA-4) was permitted; approximately 44% had it.

V shed 6 bases and J shed 3 bases, with 9 bases lying between them. CDR3 length: 12 amino acids. Per germline, CDR1 MDHEN and CDR2 SYDVKM. Profiled with immunoSEQ multiplex PCR; TCRdb holds only in-frame clones, not every one. The table has 15,000 to 25,000 clones, 68% seen once. This sequence originates from an adult with an advanced solid tumor such as melanoma, head and neck, liver or kidney cancer. The starting material was CD4+ or CD8+ T cells sorted from blood, obtained in a trial of the OX40 agonist ivuxolimab. The chain recombines TRBV28 with TRBJ2-7; D unclear. The CDR3 DNA follows: TGTGCCAGCAGCCCGTTTATCTACGAGCAGTACTTC. This translates into CASSPFIYEQYF.